One sample yielded the 20 T cell receptor beta chains listed below, sequenced in a study of T cells in Graves' hyperthyroidism and ophthalmopathy. Amplification targeted TCR beta CDR3 regions from RNA transcripts. The HTBI primer set served for first-round RT-PCR of the TCR CDR3. A single record per CDR3 protein comes from TCRdb applying MiXCR to the multiplex PCR reads. The sample shows 490,000 or so distinct CDR3 sequences, approximately 23% of them seen only once. The sequenced sample consisted of blood. Every receptor here comes from a woman in her 70s with Graves' ophthalmopathy.

This clonotype has more than one count but fewer than ten. This rearrangement joins TRBV7-2 to TRBJ2-7, with unresolved D. Germline CDR1 is SGHTA and CDR2 is FQGNSA. With 1 base removed from V and 6 bases from J, the gap between germline ends came to 10 bases. CDR3 length: 13 amino acids. CDR3 sequence reads: CASSLVLFREQYF. In DNA, the CDR3 is TGTGCCAGCAGCTTAGTCCTTTTCCGCGAGCAGTACTTC.

The chain joins TRBV5-1 to TRBJ2-2; 10 bases are a match to TRBD1. CDR1 and CDR2 (germline): SGHRS, YFSETQ. V lost 3 bases to trimming and J lost 2 bases; unmatched junction nucleotides: 4. CDR3 length: 16 amino acids. CDR3 DNA sequence: TGCGCCAGCAGCTCGGGACAGGGGTTTAACACCGGGGAGCTGTTTTTT. Amino acids: CASSSGQGFNTGELFF.

This clonotype was seen a handful of times. The rearrangement links TRBV5-1 to TRBJ1-1; tentatively, D is TRBD1 (6 bases). Trimming stripped 4 bases from V and 7 bases from J, with 14 bases between. The CDR3 contains 13 residues. Germline CDR1 and CDR2: SGHRS and YFSETQ. CDR3 bases: TGCGCCAGCAGCCCCGTCGGGGGGCTTGAAGCTTTCTTT. Residues: CASSPVGGLEAFF.

The CDR3 loop reads CASSLEVASNTGELFF. CDR3 DNA: TGTGCCAGCAGCTTAGAAGTAGCATCGAACACCGGGGAGCTGTTTTTT. The V call is TRBV7-2, the J call TRBJ2-2, with D hard to call. The CDR3 totals 16 residues. Germline V gene lookup returns CDR1 SGHTA and CDR2 FQGNSA. V lost 1 base to trimming and J lost 0 bases, with 9 bases between them. Complete variable domain (other parts from reference TRBV7-2 and TRBJ2-2): GAGVSQSPSNKVTEKGKDVELRCDPISGHTALYWYRQSLGQGLEFLIYFQGNSAPDKSGLPSDRFSAERTGGSVSTLTIQRTQQEDSAVYLCASSLEVASNTGELFFGEGSRLTVL.

This clonotype was observed a handful of times. The V gene is TRBV6-1, the J gene TRBJ2-2; the match to TRBD1 covers 7 bases. Germline trimming cut 1 base from V and 3 bases from J; bases unmatched to any gene: 8. There are 17 residues in the CDR3. Germline V CDR1 and CDR2: MNHNS, SASEGT. The CDR3 protein is CASSEVWTGDYTGELFF. CDR3 sequence (DNA): TGTGCCAGCAGTGAAGTATGGACAGGAGACTACACCGGGGAGCTGTTTTTT.

V is TRBV6-1 and J is TRBJ2-7, with no clear D. Germline values: CDR1 MNHNS, CDR2 SASEGT. Trimming cost V 5 bases and J 1 base, with 18 bases left between them. The CDR3 runs to 16 residues. CDR3 coding DNA: TGTGCCAGCAGTCGATCCGGGCAGGCACCGTCCTACGAGCAGTACTTC. Translated: CASSRSGQAPSYEQYF.

The sample holds one count of this clonotype. The rearrangement links TRBV19 to TRBJ2-2, with D uncertain. Trimming removed 8 bases from V and 5 bases from J, with 15 bases in between. The CDR3 sequence is 14 residues long. Germline V gives CDR1 LNHDA, CDR2 SQIVND (reference sequence). The CDR3 DNA follows: TGTGCCAGTCGCCCGCTCCCATATACCGGGGAGCTGTTTTTT. This encodes CASRPLPYTGELFF.

This chain links TRBV7-2 with TRBJ2-7, with 11 bases lining up with TRBD2. V shed 4 bases, J shed 3 bases, and the junction held 5 bases outside the gene matches. This CDR3 is built from 15 residues. CDR1 is SGHTA, CDR2 FQGNSA, per germline. Here the CDR3 reads CASSSGTSGIYEQYF. CDR3 bases: TGTGCCAGCAGCTCCGGGACTAGCGGCATCTACGAGCAGTACTTC.

J is TRBJ2-7 and V is TRBV4-1; 12 nucleotides match TRBD2. The CDR3 length is 16 residues. Trimming cost V 3 bases and J 3 bases; bases outside gene matches: 6. Germline values: CDR1 MGHRA, CDR2 YSYEKL. The CDR3 DNA sequence: TGCGCCAGCAGCCACCCTGGACTAGCGGGAAGCTACGAGCAGTACTTC. Translating it yields CASSHPGLAGSYEQYF.

The count of this clonotype is one. The gene calls are TRBV5-5 and TRBJ1-2; D unresolved. V was clipped by 6 bases and J by 4 bases, with 16 bases between them. The germline gives CDR1 SGHKS, CDR2 YYEKEE (reference sequence). The CDR3 extends over 14 amino acids. DNA for the CDR3: TGTGCCAGCAACCCGGGTGGGGTCGGCTATGGCTACACCTTC. Residues: CASNPGGVGYGYTF.

A remark on this clonotype: A read error may be the cause here, since a much bigger clone is one base away. The chain is built from TRBV11-2 and TRBJ2-5; D is perhaps TRBD2 (5 bases). CDR1 SGHAT and CDR2 FQNNGV come from the germline V gene. This CDR3 comprises 16 residues. With 4 bases removed from V and 4 bases from J, the gap between germline ends came to 19 bases. CDR3 amino acids: CASSSRGVGNVETQYF. The DNA for the CDR3 is TGTGCCAGCAGCTCACGGGGAGTGGGGAATGTAGAGACCCAGTACTTC.

This chain joins TRBV6-1 and TRBJ2-2; 13 nucleotides match TRBD2. CDR1 is MNHNS and CDR2 is SASEGT in the germline V gene. J lost 4 bases, V lost 10 bases, and 6 bases had no gene match. The length of the CDR3 is 15 residues. CDR3 in amino acids: CATLLAGGRTGELFF. CDR3 nucleotide sequence: TGTGCCACCCTACTAGCGGGAGGGCGCACCGGGGAGCTGTTTTTT.

This clonotype was observed a handful of times. V usage is TRBV7-2 and J usage is TRBJ2-7, with 13 nucleotides matching TRBD2. CDR3 length: 15 amino acids. Germline CDR1 and CDR2: SGHTA and FQGNSA. Unmatched junction bases numbered 8, after V lost 5 bases and J lost 7 bases. The DNA of the CDR3 is TGTGCCAGCAGCGTAACCTCGGGACTAGCGGGGGAGCAGTACTTC. It specifies CASSVTSGLAGEQYF.

The chain joins TRBV7-9 to TRBJ2-2; 12 bases agree with TRBD1. The CDR3 is made up of 15 amino acids. V gave up 5 bases and J gave up 7 bases; unmatched junction bases: 5. In germline, CDR1 is SEHNR, CDR2 FQNEAQ (reference sequence). DNA of the CDR3: TGTGCCAGCAGCCGAGGGACAGGGGGCGGCGGGGAGCTGTTTTTT. Amino acids: CASSRGTGGGGELFF.

This chain uses TRBV18 with TRBJ2-7; D not resolved. This CDR3 is 13 amino acids long. Germline V lookup: CDR1 KGHSH, CDR2 LQKENI. The V gene lost 1 base and the J gene lost 4 bases, with 8 bases spanning the gap. In nucleotides, the CDR3 is TGTGCCAGCTCACCACGGGCAGTTTACGAGCAGTACTTC. Its protein product is CASSPRAVYEQYF.

This chain joins TRBV5-1 and TRBJ2-2, with D perhaps matching TRBD1 (5 bases). V was trimmed by 1 base and J by 6 bases, leaving 10 bases between them. Germline CDR1 and CDR2: SGHRS and YFSETQ. CDR3 size: 14 residues. The CDR3 sequence is CASSLIGAPGELFF. The CDR3 DNA sequence: TGCGCCAGCAGCTTGATAGGGGCCCCCGGGGAGCTGTTTTTT.

This clonotype was found many times. The rearrangement joins TRBV15 to TRBJ2-1; 11 bases map to TRBD2. Trimming cost V 0 bases and J 3 bases; bases outside gene matches: 4. Germline V gene data show CDR1 as LNHNV and CDR2 as YYDKDF (reference sequence). The CDR3 is 17 residues long. The CDR3 sequence is CATSRDLGLAGYNEQFF. The CDR3 bases are TGTGCCACCAGCAGAGATCTAGGACTAGCGGGCTACAATGAGCAGTTCTTC.

V and J are TRBV5-4 and TRBJ2-7; no clear D. The germline V gene has CDR1 SGHNT and CDR2 YYREEE (reference sequence). V lost 4 bases to trimming and J lost 3 bases, with 14 bases between them. The CDR3 loop spans 14 amino acids. The chain's CDR3 is CASSPAPDLYEQYF. Written as DNA, the CDR3 is TGTGCCAGCAGCCCGGCCCCAGACCTCTACGAGCAGTACTTC.

The gene calls are TRBV7-9 and TRBJ2-1; D may be TRBD2 (5 bases). The CDR3 runs to 16 residues. V dropped 5 bases and J dropped 0 bases, with 14 bases sitting between them. Germline V gene data show CDR1 as SEHNR and CDR2 as FQNEAQ (reference sequence). The CDR3 sequence is CASSLGSPSSYNEQFF. The CDR3 nucleotides are TGTGCCAGCAGCCTGGGGAGCCCCAGCTCCTACAATGAGCAGTTCTTC.

The table lists this clonotype with a count of one. This may stem from a read error, because a much larger clone lies one nucleotide away. This chain links TRBV27 with TRBJ2-3, with 8 bases identical to TRBD2. The V gene end was trimmed by 5 bases and the J gene end by 0 bases; junction bases not matched to a gene: 7. Germline assignment: CDR1 MNHEY and CDR2 SMNVEV (reference sequence). This CDR3 comprises 16 residues. Here the CDR3 DNA reads TGTGCCAGCAGTCCCCCGGGAGGGCCTAGCACAGATACGCAGTATTTT. This gives the protein CASSPPGGPSTDTQYF.